A single sample is the source of the 22 T cell receptor beta chains below, sequenced in a study of blood T cell repertoires in COVID-19. Sequencing was performed with immunoSEQ multiplex PCR; in TCRdb, only in-frame clones are kept and a portion is missing. The table includes approximately 170,000 clones, around 83% detected once. Sequencing was carried out using peripheral blood. Every receptor here comes from a woman at least 80 years old in a cohort sampled during active or convalescent COVID-19.

The rearrangement links TRBV2 to TRBJ1-5; no definite D call. Germline-derived CDR1 and CDR2 are SNHLY and FYNNEI. The CDR3 extends over 15 amino acids. The germline V and J ends were trimmed by 0 bases and 7 bases, with 13 bases remaining between them. CDR3 in amino acids: CASSEAERVEQPQHF. The CDR3, as DNA: TGTGCCAGCAGTGAAGCTGAGCGGGTTGAACAGCCCCAGCATTTT.

This clone is a singleton in its sample. This chain joins TRBV9 and TRBJ1-3; the D is unclear. Trimming cost V 6 bases and J 3 bases, with 22 bases left between them. The germline gives CDR1 SGDLS, CDR2 YYNGEE. The CDR3 contains 17 residues. The CDR3 DNA reads TGTGCCAGCAATCAGCAGCCCCCTAGTATCGGTGGAAACACCATATATTTT. As protein: CASNQQPPSIGGNTIYF. The variable domain in full, with the rest retrieved from reference TRBV9 and TRBJ1-3, is DSGVTQTPKHLITATGQRVTLRCSPRSGDLSVYWYQQSLDQGLQFLIQYYNGEERAKGNILERFSAQQFPDLHSELNLSSLELGDSALYFCASNQQPPSIGGNTIYFGEGSWLTVV.

CDR3 DNA: TGTGCCAGCAGCTTACCATGGGGGCCTGTTGGAAACACCATATATTTT. Its protein is CASSLPWGPVGNTIYF. The chain recombines TRBV7-9 with TRBJ1-3; maybe TRBD1 (6 bases). The germline V gene encodes CDR1 SEHNR and CDR2 FQNEAQ (reference sequence). V lost 2 bases, J lost 3 bases, and 14 bases lay in between. There are 16 residues in the CDR3.

The chain combines TRBV4-1 with TRBJ2-1, with TRBD1 matching over 11 bases. Trimming took 1 base from V and 9 from J; bases not matched to a gene: 8. The CDR3 has 16 residues. Germline V gene data show CDR1 as MGHRA and CDR2 as YSYEKL. CDR3 in DNA: TGCGCCAGCAGCCAAGCGGGGGGACAGGGGGTAGGTGAGCAGTTCTTC. Its translation: CASSQAGGQGVGEQFF.

In the case of this clone: Other DNA variants within this sample encode the same CDR3. V gene TRBV3-1 (or the pseudogene TRBV3-2) combines with J gene TRBJ2-3; no firm D call. V lost 0 bases and J lost 0, with 4 bases in between. The CDR3 consists of 14 residues. Germline V gene sequence: CDR1 LGHDT, CDR2 YNNKEL (reference sequence). The CDR3 sequence is CASSQDRSTDTQYF. DNA for the CDR3: TGTGCCAGCAGCCAAGATCGTAGCACAGATACGCAGTATTTT.

The J gene is TRBJ1-3, the V gene TRBV7-2; TRBD1 agrees at 7 bases. Germline assignment: CDR1 SGHTA and CDR2 FQGNSA. The V gene end was trimmed by 6 bases and the J gene end by 0 bases; junction bases not matched to a gene: 2. This CDR3 comprises 14 residues. The DNA for the CDR3 is TGTGCCAGCAGACAGGGGAGCTCTGGAAACACCATATATTTT. Amino acids: CASRQGSSGNTIYF.

This sequence joins TRBV3-1 (or the pseudogene TRBV3-2) and TRBJ2-1, with 9 bases fitting TRBD2. The CDR3 length is 15 residues. Germline CDR1 and CDR2: LGHDT and YNNKEL (reference sequence). V shed 6 bases and J 4 bases; nucleotides not matched to a gene: 7. The CDR3 reads CASRLSGGSYNEQFF. CDR3 DNA: TGTGCCAGCAGACTTAGCGGGGGATCATACAATGAGCAGTTCTTC.

V usage is TRBV6-4 and J usage is TRBJ2-3; TRBD1 matches at 7 bases. Germline CDR1 reads MRHNA; CDR2 reads SNTAGT. The V and J ends lost 6 bases and 5 bases, in that order; junction bases with no gene match: 5. This CDR3 contains 13 residues. CDR3 sequence: CASRRGQGDTQYF. The DNA for the CDR3 is TGTGCCAGCAGGAGGGGGCAGGGAGATACGCAGTATTTT.

This sequence joins TRBV7-9 and TRBJ1-6; no firm D call. The length of the CDR3 is 15 residues. The V end was cut by 7 bases, the J end by 9 bases, with 19 bases between. Germline V gene sequence: CDR1 SEHNR, CDR2 FQNEAQ (reference sequence). This CDR3 is CASKRNLEVGSPLHF. For the CDR3, the DNA is TGTGCCAGCAAGCGAAATTTGGAAGTCGGTTCACCCCTCCACTTT.

The table lists this clone with a few counts. The gene calls are TRBV7-9 and TRBJ2-3, with 7 bases that match TRBD2. Germline-derived CDR1 and CDR2 are SEHNR and FQNEAQ (reference sequence). Trimming cost V 5 bases and J 1 base; bases outside gene matches: 9. The CDR3 covers 16 residues. The CDR3 spells CASSLLSGIGTDTQYF. CDR3 sequence (DNA): TGTGCCAGCAGCCTTTTAAGCGGGATCGGCACAGATACGCAGTATTTT. The full variable domain, in which reference TRBV7-9 and TRBJ2-3 provide the parts outside the CDR3, is DTGVSQNPRHKITKRGQNVTFRCDPISEHNRLYWYRQTLGQGPEFLTYFQNEAQLEKSRLLSDRFSAERPKGSFSTLEIQRTEQGDSAMYLCASSLLSGIGTDTQYFGPGTRLTVL.

This clone was recorded once. This chain links TRBV2 with TRBJ2-7, with D unresolved. The germline V gene encodes CDR1 SNHLY and CDR2 FYNNEI. This CDR3 has 12 amino acids. The germline V and J ends were trimmed by 8 bases and 6 bases, with 14 bases remaining between them. CDR3 coding DNA: TGTGCCAGCGGTAGCAGTTCGCTCGAGCAGTACGTC. This translates into CASGSSSLEQYV.

The genes are TRBV5-1 and TRBJ2-7; D gene unclear. V was pared by 0 bases and J by 3 bases, with 13 bases between. The germline gives CDR1 SGHRS, CDR2 YFSETQ. The CDR3 loop spans 15 amino acids. Written as DNA, the CDR3 is TGCGCCAGCAGCTTGGCGGCGGTTAGAGGCTACGAGCAGTACTTC. Its protein product is CASSLAAVRGYEQYF.

The chain uses TRBV5-8 and TRBJ2-7; 8 nucleotides match TRBD1. CDR1 and CDR2 from the germline V gene are SGHTS and YDEGEE. Trimming at V came to 5 bases and at J to 4 bases, leaving 5 bases not matched to a gene. The CDR3 length is 13 residues. The CDR3 nucleotides read TGTGCCAGCAGTCGGACAGGGCGATACGAGCAGTACGTC. Its protein product is CASSRTGRYEQYV.

Details on this clone: In the same sample, other DNA sequences code for this CDR3. J is TRBJ1-5 and V is TRBV30; 10 nucleotides align to TRBD1. In germline, CDR1 is GTSNPN, CDR2 SVGIG (reference sequence). The length of the CDR3 is 13 residues. J lost 6 bases, V lost 1 base, and 0 bases had no gene match. CDR3 DNA sequence: TGTGCCTGGAGTGGACAGGGGGCTCAGCCCCAGCATTTT. Translated: CAWSGQGAQPQHF.

The rearrangement joins TRBV28 to TRBJ2-7; the match to TRBD2 covers 7 bases. The CDR3 contains 13 residues. The junction had 6 bases not matched to a gene; V was cut back by 7 bases and J by 3 bases. Germline CDR1 is MDHEN and CDR2 is SYDVKM. Here the CDR3 DNA reads TGTGCCAGCAACCTCAGGGAGGGCTACGAGCAGTACTTC. Protein sequence: CASNLREGYEQYF. The full variable domain, in which reference TRBV28 and TRBJ2-7 provide the parts outside the CDR3, is DVKVTQSSRYLVKRTGEKVFLECVQDMDHENMFWYRQDPGLGLRLIYFSYDVKMKEKGDIPEGYSVSREKKERFSLILESASTNQTSMYLCASNLREGYEQYFGPGTRLTVT.

The V and J genes are TRBV27 and TRBJ2-2, with 10 bases fitting TRBD2. The CDR3 runs 15 residues. Germline V gives CDR1 MNHEY, CDR2 SMNVEV (reference sequence). Germline trimming cut 3 bases from V and 5 bases from J; bases unmatched to any gene: 3. CDR3 bases: TGTGCCAGCAGTTTGGGACTAGCGCCTACCGGGGAGCTGTTTTTT. Amino acid sequence: CASSLGLAPTGELFF.

The CDR3 reads CASRTGQGYGYTF. CDR3 DNA sequence: TGTGCCAGCAGGACGGGACAGGGCTATGGCTACACCTTC. This chain uses TRBV27 with TRBJ1-2; the match to TRBD1 covers 9 bases. The germline CDR1 and CDR2 sequences are MNHEY and SMNVEV (reference sequence). The CDR3 length is 13 residues. J gave up 4 bases and V 6 bases, and 3 bases lay outside the gene matches.

V is TRBV5-1 and J is TRBJ2-1; 11 positions agree with TRBD2. V lost 3 bases and J lost 1; bases outside the gene matches: 3. CDR1 SGHRS and CDR2 YFSETQ come from the germline V gene. The CDR3 consists of 16 residues. CDR3 coding DNA: TGCGCCAGCAGCTCCTCTAGCGGGAGGTCCTACAATGAGCAGTTCTTC. The encoded protein is CASSSSSGRSYNEQFF.

The genes are TRBV5-1 and TRBJ2-7, with D perhaps TRBD1 (5 bases). Deletions cut 4 bases from V and 2 bases from J, with 13 bases between. Germline V gene sequence: CDR1 SGHRS, CDR2 YFSETQ. The length of the CDR3 is 14 residues. CDR3 sequence (DNA): TGCGCCAGCAGCGATCAGGGAAGTACCTACGAGCAGTACTTC. Its translation: CASSDQGSTYEQYF.

The chain uses TRBV27 and TRBJ1-5; D might be TRBD1 (6 bases). This CDR3 spans 13 amino acids. Germline V lookup: CDR1 MNHEY, CDR2 SMNVEV (reference sequence). V was pared by 2 bases and J by 11 bases, with 13 bases between. CDR3 protein: CASSLNRAEAQHF. The CDR3 DNA reads as TGTGCCAGCAGTTTAAACAGGGCGGAGGCCCAGCATTTT.

The V call is TRBV7-8, the J call TRBJ2-7; no reliable D call. Trimming took 5 bases from V and 5 from J, leaving 7 bases between them. Germline CDR1 SGHVS, CDR2 FQNEAQ. The CDR3 has 11 amino acids. The DNA of the CDR3 is TGTGCCAGCAGCCCATCCCACGAGCAGTACTTC. It yields the protein CASSPSHEQYF. Full variable domain (missing parts from reference TRBV7-8 and TRBJ2-7): GAGVSQSPRYKVAKRGQDVALRCDPISGHVSLFWYQQALGQGPEFLTYFQNEAQLDKSGLPSDRFFAERPEGSVSTLKIQRTQQEDSAVYLCASSPSHEQYFGPGTRLTVT.

The CDR3 region has the DNA TGTGCCAGCAGCTTAACGGTGGATGAGCAGTTCTTC. Translation gives CASSLTVDEQFF. This rearrangement joins TRBV5-4 to TRBJ2-1; the D is unclear. With 2 bases removed from V and 8 bases from J, the gap between germline ends came to 8 bases. Germline CDR1 reads SGHNT; CDR2 reads YYREEE (reference sequence). The CDR3 spans 12 residues.